Listed below are T cell receptor beta chains from one sample, sequenced in a study of response to subunit inactivated influenza vaccine. In TCRdb, the RT-PCR reads were re-called with MiXCR into one record per CDR3 protein. The table records over 650,000 distinct CDR3 sequences, 15% to 20% of them present only once. The sequencing here drew on PBMCs from blood, taken less than 6 days after vaccination. The receptors were gathered from a man aged 45 to 65 who received an inactivated influenza vaccine. Both conserved end residues are part of each CDR3. D genes are given only for firm matches. The size entry is marked missing in some rows and otherwise reads once, few, many or a size class.

cdr3_length	d_call	v_call	j_call	clone_size	cdr3_aa	cdr3_nt
14	NA	TRBV7-2	TRBJ1-1	many	CASSSHRRSTEAFF	TGTGCCAGCAGCTCCCATCGCAGGAGCACTGAAGCTTTCTTT
13	NA	TRBV7-2	TRBJ2-5	NA	CASSSEGWETQYF	TGTGCCAGCAGCTCTGAGGGGTGGGAGACCCAGTACTTC
15	TRBD1	TRBV6-1	TRBJ1-1	NA	CASSRTGSVGTEAFF	TGTGCCAGCAGCCGGACAGGGAGCGTCGGCACTGAAGCTTTCTTT
16	TRBD1	TRBV12-3/TRBV12-4	TRBJ2-5	few	CASSSSRTGREETQYF	TGTGCCAGCAGTTCGTCCCGGACAGGCCGAGAGGAGACCCAGTACTTC
16	TRBD2	TRBV11-2	TRBJ2-1	many	CASSLRITSGRSEQFF	TGTGCCAGCAGCTTACGTATAACTAGCGGGAGGAGTGAGCAGTTCTTC
12	TRBD1	TRBV20-1	TRBJ1-5	few	CSATTGDQPQHF	TGCAGTGCCACCACAGGGGACCAGCCCCAGCATTTT
14	TRBD1	TRBV9	TRBJ2-1	NA	CASSVGQGAVEQFF	TGTGCCAGCAGCGTCGGACAGGGGGCGGTTGAGCAGTTCTTC
13	TRBD2	TRBV29-1	TRBJ2-7	few	CSARTGGLDEQYF	TGCAGCGCAAGGACGGGAGGGTTGGACGAGCAGTACTTC
15	TRBD2	TRBV10-3	TRBJ2-2	NA	CAITGGLADTGELFF	TGTGCCATCACTGGCGGACTAGCGGACACCGGGGAGCTGTTTTTT
13	NA	TRBV7-2	TRBJ2-5	many	CASSLMGSETQYF	TGTGCCAGCAGCTTAATGGGTTCGGAGACCCAGTACTTC
16	TRBD2	TRBV20-1	TRBJ2-7	NA	CSARDLAGEGYYEQYF	TGCAGTGCTAGAGACCTAGCGGGAGAAGGATATTACGAGCAGTACTTC
14	NA	TRBV6-2/TRBV6-3	TRBJ2-7	once	CASRGRESSYEQYF	TGTGCCAGCAGGGGACGGGAGAGCTCCTACGAGCAGTACTTC
16	NA	TRBV3-1	TRBJ2-2	few	CASSQAPRLITGELFF	TGTGCCAGCAGCCAAGCCCCGAGACTCATCACCGGGGAGCTGTTTTTT
20	NA	TRBV7-8	TRBJ2-2	few	CASSFFIQLGPADNTGELFF	TGTGCCAGCAGCTTTTTTATACAACTGGGTCCAGCGGATAACACCGGGGAGCTGTTTTTT
14	NA	TRBV7-9	TRBJ2-5	NA	CASSPVTGQETQYF	TGTGCCAGCAGCCCGGTCACAGGACAAGAGACCCAGTACTTC